This T cell receptor beta chain is from a study of T cell repertoires in cytomegalovirus infection (dated by TCRdb to the late 2010s). Study-wide context: Peptide stimulations targeted recently identified HLA-C-restricted CMV epitopes, whose presentation resists viral immunomodulation, together with well-studied HLA-B-restricted epitopes. Donor HLA type was relevant to the analysis, as public TCR beta signatures indicated carriage of CMV infection together with the matching HLA type.

Concerning this clonotype itself: Its antigen remains undetermined. It has no much larger one-base neighbor in the sample; base qualities were not kept.

The instrument given in TCRdb is Illumina HiSeq 1500. Clones were called with MiXCR by TCRdb after fastp trimmed the public reads at Q25, and only in-frame beta chains were retained. Every entry covers one CDR3 protein and lists the most common genes and DNA from its rows. The sample table shows some 500,000 distinct CDR3 sequences, and around 30% are seen once. The top ten constitute about a sixth of the sample. The CDR3 measures 15 amino acids from cysteine to phenylalanine. Of all the DNA, just the CDR3 is kept, 45 bases in frame from base 1. The germline ends are 16 bases apart after V is trimmed by 4 bases and J by 5 bases. CDR1 MDHEN and CDR2 SYDVKM were looked up in the germline V gene. The treatment or condition label here, explained by the study, means: in vitro stimulation with specific CMV peptide epitopes to enrich CMV-specific T cells. The full study reports these points: In both this cohort and an independent cohort of a few hundred donors, the cumulative frequency of public TCR beta family members distinguished carriers of CMV infection plus the relevant HLA type. The ex vivo response was dominated by HLA-C-restricted CMV-specific TCR beta clonotypes, which also provided the single most frequent clonotype in two of eight donors.

The sequence came from a human donor in good health (CMV status not recorded). Some clones in this sample may be carry-over from other donors' samples. Source: cultured PBMCs, taken from culture after CMV antigen stimulation. This receptor chain uses TRBV28 and TRBJ2-3; TRBD2 might be the D gene, on 5 matching bases. The DNA is as follows: TGTGCCAGCAGTTCTCGGACCCCCGCGGGAGATACGCAGTATTTT. This encodes CASSSRTPAGDTQYF. The CDR3, completed at both ends by the reference TRBV28 and TRBJ2-3 genes, gives the full variable domain DVKVTQSSRYLVKRTGEKVFLECVQDMDHENMFWYRQDPGLGLRLIYFSYDVKMKEKGDIPEGYSVSREKKERFSLILESASTNQTSMYLCASSSRTPAGDTQYFGPGTRLTVL.